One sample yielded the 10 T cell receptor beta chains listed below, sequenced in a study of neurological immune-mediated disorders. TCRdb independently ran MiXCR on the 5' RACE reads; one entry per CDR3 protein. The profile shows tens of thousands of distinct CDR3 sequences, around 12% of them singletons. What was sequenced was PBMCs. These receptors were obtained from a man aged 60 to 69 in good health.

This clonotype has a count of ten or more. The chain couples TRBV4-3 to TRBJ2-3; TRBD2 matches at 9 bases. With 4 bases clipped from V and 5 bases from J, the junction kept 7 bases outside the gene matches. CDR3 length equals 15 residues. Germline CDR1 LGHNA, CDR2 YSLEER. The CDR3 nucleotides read TGCGCCAGCAGCCCCTTAGCGGGGGAGGGAGATACGCAGTATTTT. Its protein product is CASSPLAGEGDTQYF.

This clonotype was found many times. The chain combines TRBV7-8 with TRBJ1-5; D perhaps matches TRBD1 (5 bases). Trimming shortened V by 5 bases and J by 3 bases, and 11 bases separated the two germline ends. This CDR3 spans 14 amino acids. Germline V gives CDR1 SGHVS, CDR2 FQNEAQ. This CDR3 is CASSEWGDNQPQHF. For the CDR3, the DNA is TGTGCCAGCAGCGAGTGGGGGGACAATCAGCCCCAGCATTTT.

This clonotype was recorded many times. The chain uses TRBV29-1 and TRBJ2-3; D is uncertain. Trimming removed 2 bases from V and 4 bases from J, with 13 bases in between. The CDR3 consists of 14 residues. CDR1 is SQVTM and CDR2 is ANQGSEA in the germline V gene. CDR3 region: CSVESSVTSDTQYF. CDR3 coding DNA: TGCAGCGTTGAAAGCTCAGTTACCTCAGATACGCAGTATTTT.

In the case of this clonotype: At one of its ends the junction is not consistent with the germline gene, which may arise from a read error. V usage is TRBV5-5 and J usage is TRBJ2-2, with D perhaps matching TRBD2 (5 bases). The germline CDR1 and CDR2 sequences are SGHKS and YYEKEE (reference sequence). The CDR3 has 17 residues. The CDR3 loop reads CASSLVVIGVEHRGAVF. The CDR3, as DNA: TGTGCCAGCAGCTTGGTTGTTATCGGGGTCGAACACCGGGGAGCTGTTTTT.

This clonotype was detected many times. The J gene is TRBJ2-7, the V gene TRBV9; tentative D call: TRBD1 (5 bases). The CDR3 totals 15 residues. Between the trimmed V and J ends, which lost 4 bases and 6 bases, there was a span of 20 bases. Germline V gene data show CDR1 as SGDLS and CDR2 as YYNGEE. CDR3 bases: TGTGCCAGCAGCTTAGACAGCTATCGTCCCCGCGAGCAGTACTTC. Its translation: CASSLDSYRPREQYF. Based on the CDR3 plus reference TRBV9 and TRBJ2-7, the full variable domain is DSGVTQTPKHLITATGQRVTLRCSPRSGDLSVYWYQQSLDQGLQFLIQYYNGEERAKGNILERFSAQQFPDLHSELNLSSLELGDSALYFCASSLDSYRPREQYFGPGTRLTVT.

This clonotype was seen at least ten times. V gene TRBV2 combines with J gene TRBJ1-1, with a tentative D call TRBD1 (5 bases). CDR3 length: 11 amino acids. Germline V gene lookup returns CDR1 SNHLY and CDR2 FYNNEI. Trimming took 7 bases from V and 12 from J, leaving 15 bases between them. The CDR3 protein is CASTGGGWTFF. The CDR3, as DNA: TGTGCCAGCACCGGGGGAGGGTGGACTTTCTTT.

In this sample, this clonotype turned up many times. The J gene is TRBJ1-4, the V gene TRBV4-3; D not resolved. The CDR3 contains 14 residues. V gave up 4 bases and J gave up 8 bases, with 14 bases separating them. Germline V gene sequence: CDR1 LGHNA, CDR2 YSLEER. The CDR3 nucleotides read TGCGCCAGCAGCCCCCACCGGATCAGGGAAAAACTGTTTTTT. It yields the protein CASSPHRIREKLFF.

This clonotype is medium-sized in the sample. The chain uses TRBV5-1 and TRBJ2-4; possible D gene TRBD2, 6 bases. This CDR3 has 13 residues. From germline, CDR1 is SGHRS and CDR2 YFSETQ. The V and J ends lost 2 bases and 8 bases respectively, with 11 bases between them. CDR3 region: CASSLTSTDIQYF. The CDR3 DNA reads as TGCGCCAGCAGCTTAACTAGCACAGACATTCAGTACTTC.

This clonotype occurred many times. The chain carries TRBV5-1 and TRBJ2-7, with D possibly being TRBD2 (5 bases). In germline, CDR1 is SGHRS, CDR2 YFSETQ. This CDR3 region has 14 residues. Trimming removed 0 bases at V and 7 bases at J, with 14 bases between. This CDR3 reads CASSLAWELAEQYF. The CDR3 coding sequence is TGCGCCAGCAGCTTGGCCTGGGAGCTCGCTGAGCAGTACTTC.

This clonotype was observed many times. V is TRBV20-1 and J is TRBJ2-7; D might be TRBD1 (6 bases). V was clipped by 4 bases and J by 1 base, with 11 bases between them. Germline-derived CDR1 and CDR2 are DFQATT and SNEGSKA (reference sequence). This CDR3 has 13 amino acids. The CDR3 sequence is CSATRDTSYEQYF. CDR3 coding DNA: TGCAGTGCTACACGGGACACTTCCTACGAGCAGTACTTC.